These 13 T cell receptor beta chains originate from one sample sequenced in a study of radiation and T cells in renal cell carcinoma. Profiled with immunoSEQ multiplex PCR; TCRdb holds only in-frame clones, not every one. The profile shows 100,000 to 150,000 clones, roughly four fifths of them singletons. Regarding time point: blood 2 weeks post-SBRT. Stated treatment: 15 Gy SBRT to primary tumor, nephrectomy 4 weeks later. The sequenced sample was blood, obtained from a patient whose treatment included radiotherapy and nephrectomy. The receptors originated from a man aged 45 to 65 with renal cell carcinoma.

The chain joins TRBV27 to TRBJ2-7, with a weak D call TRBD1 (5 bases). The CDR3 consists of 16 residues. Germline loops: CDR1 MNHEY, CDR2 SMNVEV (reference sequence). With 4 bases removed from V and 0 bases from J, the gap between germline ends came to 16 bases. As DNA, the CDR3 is TGTGCCAGCAGTTCCTTGACAGCCACAACCTCCTACGAGCAGTACTTC. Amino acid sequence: CASSSLTATTSYEQYF.

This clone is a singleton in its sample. In DNA form, the CDR3 reads TGTGCCAGCAGACCGAGATACGGAGGTGAAAAACTGTTTTTT. Amino acids: CASRPRYGGEKLFF. The chain uses TRBV28 and TRBJ1-4; D is ambiguous. The CDR3 is made up of 14 amino acids. The germline V and J ends were trimmed by 6 bases and 7 bases, with 15 bases remaining between them. Germline lookup yields CDR1 MDHEN and CDR2 SYDVKM.

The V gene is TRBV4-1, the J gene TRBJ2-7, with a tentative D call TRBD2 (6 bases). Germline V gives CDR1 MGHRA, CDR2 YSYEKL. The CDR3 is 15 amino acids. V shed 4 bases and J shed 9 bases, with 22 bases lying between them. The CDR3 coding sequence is TGCGCCAGCAGCCCGCTCCTTACGGGGGTGTCGTGGCAGTACTTC. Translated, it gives CASSPLLTGVSWQYF.

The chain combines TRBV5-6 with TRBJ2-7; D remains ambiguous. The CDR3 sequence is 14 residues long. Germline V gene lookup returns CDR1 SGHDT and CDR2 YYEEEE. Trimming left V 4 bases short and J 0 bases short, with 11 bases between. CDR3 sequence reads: CASSPTLPSYEQYF. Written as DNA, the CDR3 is TGTGCCAGCAGCCCCACCTTACCCTCCTACGAGCAGTACTTC.

The CDR3 sequence is CASSLGSLANYGYTF. In nucleotides, the CDR3 is TGCGCCAGCAGCTTGGGATCATTAGCTAACTATGGCTACACCTTC. This sequence joins TRBV5-1 and TRBJ1-2; no firm D call. CDR3 length equals 15 residues. Germline CDR1 is SGHRS and CDR2 is YFSETQ. V lost 0 bases and J 0 bases, leaving 9 bases between the germline ends.

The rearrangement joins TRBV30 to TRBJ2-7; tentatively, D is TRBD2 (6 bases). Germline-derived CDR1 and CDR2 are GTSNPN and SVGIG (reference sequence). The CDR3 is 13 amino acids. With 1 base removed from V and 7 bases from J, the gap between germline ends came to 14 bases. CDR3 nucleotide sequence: TGTGCCTGGAGTGGGAGGGAATGGGGGGAGCAGTACTTC. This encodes CAWSGREWGEQYF.

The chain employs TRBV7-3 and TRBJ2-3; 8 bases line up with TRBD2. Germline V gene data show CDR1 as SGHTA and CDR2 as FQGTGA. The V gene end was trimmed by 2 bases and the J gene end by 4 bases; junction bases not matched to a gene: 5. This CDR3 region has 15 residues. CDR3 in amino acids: CASSLQGLAADTQYF. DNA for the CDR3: TGTGCCAGCAGCTTACAAGGACTAGCCGCAGATACGCAGTATTTT.

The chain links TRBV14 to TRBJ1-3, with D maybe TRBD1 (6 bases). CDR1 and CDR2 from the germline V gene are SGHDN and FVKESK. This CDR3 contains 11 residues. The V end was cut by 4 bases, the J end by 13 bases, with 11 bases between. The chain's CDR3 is CASSRGTSIYF. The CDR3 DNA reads TGTGCCAGCAGCCGGGGGACATCTATATATTTT.

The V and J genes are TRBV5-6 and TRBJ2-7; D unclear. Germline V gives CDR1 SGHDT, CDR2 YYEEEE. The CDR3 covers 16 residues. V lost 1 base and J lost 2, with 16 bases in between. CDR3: CASSLSVAGWTYEQYF. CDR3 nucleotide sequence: TGTGCCAGCAGCTTGTCTGTGGCAGGATGGACCTACGAGCAGTACTTC.

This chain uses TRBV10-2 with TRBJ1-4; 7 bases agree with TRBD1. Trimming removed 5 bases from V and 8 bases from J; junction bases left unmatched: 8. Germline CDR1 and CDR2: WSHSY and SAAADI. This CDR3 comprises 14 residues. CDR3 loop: CASSSQGMSEKLFF. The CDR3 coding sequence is TGCGCCAGCAGTTCACAGGGGATGAGCGAAAAACTGTTTTTT.

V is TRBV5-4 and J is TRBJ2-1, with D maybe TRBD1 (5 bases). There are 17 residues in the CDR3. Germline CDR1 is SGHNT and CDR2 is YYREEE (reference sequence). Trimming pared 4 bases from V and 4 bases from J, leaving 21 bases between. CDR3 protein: CASSPSRQGNPYNEQFF. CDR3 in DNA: TGTGCCAGCAGCCCAAGCAGGCAGGGAAATCCTTACAATGAGCAGTTCTTC.

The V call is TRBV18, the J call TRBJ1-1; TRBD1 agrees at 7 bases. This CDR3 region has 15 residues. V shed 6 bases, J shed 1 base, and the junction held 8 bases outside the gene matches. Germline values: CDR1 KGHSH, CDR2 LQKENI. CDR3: CASSEGATGNTEAFF. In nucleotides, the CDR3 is TGTGCCAGCTCTGAGGGGGCGACTGGGAACACTGAAGCTTTCTTT.

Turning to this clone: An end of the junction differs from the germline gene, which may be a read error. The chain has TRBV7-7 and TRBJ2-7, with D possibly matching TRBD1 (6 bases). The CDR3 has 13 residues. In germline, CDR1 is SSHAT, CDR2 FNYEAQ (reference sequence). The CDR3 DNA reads TGTGCTAGCAGCTTAGACAGGCTCCACGAGCAGTACTTC. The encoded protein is CASSLDRLHEQYF.